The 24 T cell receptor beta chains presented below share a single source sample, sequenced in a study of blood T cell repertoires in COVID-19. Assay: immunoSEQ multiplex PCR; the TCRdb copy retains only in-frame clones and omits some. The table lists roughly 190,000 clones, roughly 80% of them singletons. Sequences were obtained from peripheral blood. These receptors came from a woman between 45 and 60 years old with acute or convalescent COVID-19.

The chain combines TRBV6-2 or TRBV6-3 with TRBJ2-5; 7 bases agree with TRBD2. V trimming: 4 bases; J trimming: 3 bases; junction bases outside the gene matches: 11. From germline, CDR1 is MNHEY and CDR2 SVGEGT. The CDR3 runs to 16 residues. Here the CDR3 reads CASSWGLAVGEETQYF. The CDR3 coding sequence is TGTGCCAGCAGTTGGGGTCTAGCGGTGGGGGAAGAGACCCAGTACTTC.

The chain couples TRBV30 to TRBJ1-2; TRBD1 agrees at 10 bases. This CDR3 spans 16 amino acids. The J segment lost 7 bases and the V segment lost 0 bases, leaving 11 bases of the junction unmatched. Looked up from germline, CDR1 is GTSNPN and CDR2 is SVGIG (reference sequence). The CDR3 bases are TGTGCCTGGAGTGTGTCCATGACAGGGGGCGGGCGTGGCTACACCTTC. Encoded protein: CAWSVSMTGGGRGYTF. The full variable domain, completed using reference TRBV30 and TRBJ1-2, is SQTIHQWPATLVQPVGSPLSLECTVEGTSNPNLYWYRQAAGRGLQLLFYSVGIGQISSEVPQNLSASRPQDRQFILSSKKLLLSDSGFYLCAWSVSMTGGGRGYTFGSGTRLTVV.

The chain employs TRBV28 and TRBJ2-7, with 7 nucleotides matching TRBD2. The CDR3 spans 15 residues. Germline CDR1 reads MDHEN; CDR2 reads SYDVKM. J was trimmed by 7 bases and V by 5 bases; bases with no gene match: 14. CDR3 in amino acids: CASSLLGGSSGEQYF. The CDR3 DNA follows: TGTGCCAGCAGTCTCCTTGGCGGGAGCTCGGGAGAGCAGTACTTC.

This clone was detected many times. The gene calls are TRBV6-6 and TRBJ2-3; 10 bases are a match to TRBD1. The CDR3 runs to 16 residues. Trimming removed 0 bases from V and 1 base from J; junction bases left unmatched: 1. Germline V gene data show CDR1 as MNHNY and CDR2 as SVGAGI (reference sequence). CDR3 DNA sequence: TGTGCCAGCAGTTACTCGACAGGGGGCCGCACAGATACGCAGTATTTT. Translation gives CASSYSTGGRTDTQYF.

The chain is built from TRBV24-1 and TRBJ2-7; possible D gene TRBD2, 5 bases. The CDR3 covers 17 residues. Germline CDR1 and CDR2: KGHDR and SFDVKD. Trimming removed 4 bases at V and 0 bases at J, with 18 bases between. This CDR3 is CATSDAPPRGSSYEQYF. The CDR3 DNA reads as TGTGCCACCAGTGACGCCCCCCCGAGAGGGAGCTCCTACGAGCAGTACTTC.

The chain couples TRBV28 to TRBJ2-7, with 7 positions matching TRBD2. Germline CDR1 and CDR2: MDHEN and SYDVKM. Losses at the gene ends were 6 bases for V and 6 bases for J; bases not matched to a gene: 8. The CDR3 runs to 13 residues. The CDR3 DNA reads TGTGCCAGCAGATCCGGCGGGAGAAGCGAGCAGTACTTC. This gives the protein CASRSGGRSEQYF.

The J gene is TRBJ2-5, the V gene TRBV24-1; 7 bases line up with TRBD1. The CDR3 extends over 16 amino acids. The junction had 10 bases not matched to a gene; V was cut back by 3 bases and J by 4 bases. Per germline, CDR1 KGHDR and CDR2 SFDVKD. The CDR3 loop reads CATSDPTTGKGETQYF. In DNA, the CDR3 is TGTGCCACCAGTGATCCCACGACAGGGAAGGGAGAGACCCAGTACTTC.

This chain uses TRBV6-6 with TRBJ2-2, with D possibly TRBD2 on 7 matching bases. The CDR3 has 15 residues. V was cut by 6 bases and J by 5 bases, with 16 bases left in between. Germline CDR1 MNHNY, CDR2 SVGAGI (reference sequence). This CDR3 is CASSPTGGGTGELFF. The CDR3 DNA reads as TGTGCCAGCAGCCCGACAGGCGGGGGTACCGGGGAGCTGTTTTTT.

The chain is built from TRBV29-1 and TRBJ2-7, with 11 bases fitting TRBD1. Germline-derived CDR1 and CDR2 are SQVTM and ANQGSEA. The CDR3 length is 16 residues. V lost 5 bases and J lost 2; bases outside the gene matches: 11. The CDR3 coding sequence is TGCAGCGTTAAAGCGTGGGGGACAGGGGGTCCCTACGAGCAGTACTTC. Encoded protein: CSVKAWGTGGPYEQYF.

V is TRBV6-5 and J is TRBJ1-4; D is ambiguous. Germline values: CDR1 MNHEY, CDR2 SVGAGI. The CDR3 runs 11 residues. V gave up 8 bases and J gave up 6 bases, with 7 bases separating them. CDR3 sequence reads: CASWRDEKLFF. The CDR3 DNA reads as TGTGCCAGCTGGAGGGATGAAAAACTGTTTTTT.

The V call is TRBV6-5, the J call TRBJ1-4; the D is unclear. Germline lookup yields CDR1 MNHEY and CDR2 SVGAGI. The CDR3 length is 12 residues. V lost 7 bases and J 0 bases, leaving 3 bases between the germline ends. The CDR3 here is CASTPTNEKLFF. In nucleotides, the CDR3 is TGTGCCAGCACTCCAACTAATGAAAAACTGTTTTTT.

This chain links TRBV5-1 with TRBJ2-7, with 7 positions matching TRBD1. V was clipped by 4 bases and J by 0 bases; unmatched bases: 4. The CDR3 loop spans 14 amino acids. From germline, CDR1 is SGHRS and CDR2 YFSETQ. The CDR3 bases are TGCGCCAGCAGCCTGAGGACAGGCTCCTACGAGCAGTACTTC. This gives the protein CASSLRTGSYEQYF.

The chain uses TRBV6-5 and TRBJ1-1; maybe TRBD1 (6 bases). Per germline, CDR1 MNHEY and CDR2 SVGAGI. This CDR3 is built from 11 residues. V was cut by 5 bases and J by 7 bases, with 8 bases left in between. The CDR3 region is CASSQGFEAFF. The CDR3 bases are TGTGCCAGCAGTCAGGGGTTTGAAGCTTTCTTT.

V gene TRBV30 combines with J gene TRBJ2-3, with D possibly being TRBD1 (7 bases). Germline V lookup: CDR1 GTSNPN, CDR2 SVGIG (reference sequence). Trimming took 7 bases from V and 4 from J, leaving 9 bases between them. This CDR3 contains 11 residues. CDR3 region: CAFRGADTQYF. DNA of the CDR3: TGTGCCTTCAGGGGGGCAGATACGCAGTATTTT.

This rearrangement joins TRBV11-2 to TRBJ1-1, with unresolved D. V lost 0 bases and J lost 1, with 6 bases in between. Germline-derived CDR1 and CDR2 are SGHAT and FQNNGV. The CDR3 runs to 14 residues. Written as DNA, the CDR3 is TGTGCCAGCAGCTTAGAATCAGGGAACACTGAAGCTTTCTTT. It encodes CASSLESGNTEAFF.

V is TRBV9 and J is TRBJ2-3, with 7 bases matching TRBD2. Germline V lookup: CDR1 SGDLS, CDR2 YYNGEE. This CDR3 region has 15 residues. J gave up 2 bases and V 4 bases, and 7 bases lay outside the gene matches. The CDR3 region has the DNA TGTGCCAGCAGCCCTCAAAGCGGGGCCACAGATACGCAGTATTTT. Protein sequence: CASSPQSGATDTQYF. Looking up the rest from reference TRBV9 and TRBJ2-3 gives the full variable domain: DSGVTQTPKHLITATGQRVTLRCSPRSGDLSVYWYQQSLDQGLQFLIQYYNGEERAKGNILERFSAQQFPDLHSELNLSSLELGDSALYFCASSPQSGATDTQYFGPGTRLTVL.

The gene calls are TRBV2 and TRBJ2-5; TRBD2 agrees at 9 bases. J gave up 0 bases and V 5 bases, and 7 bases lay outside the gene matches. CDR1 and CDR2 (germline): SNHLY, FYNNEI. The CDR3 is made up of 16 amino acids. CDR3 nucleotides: TGTGCCAGCAGTTTCGGGTTAGCGGGAGACCAAGAGACCCAGTACTTC. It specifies CASSFGLAGDQETQYF.

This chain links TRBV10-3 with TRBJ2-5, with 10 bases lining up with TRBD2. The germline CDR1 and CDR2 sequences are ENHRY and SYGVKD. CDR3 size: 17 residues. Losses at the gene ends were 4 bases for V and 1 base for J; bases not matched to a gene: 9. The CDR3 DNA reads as TGTGCCATCAGTGCAGGTGGAGCTAGCGGGGGCCAAGAGACCCAGTACTTC. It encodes CAISAGGASGGQETQYF.

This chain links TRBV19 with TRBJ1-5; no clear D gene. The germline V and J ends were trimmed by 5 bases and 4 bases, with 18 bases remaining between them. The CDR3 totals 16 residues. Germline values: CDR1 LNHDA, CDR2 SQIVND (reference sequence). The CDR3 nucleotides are TGTGCCAGTAGTCCCAAGGATGGGGAGCCAAATCAGCCCCAGCATTTT. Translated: CASSPKDGEPNQPQHF.

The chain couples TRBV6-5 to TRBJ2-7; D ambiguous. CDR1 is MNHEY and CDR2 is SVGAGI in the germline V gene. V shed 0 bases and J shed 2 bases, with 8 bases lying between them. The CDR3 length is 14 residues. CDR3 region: CASSYSKQAYEQYF. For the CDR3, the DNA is TGTGCCAGCAGTTACTCGAAGCAGGCCTACGAGCAGTACTTC.

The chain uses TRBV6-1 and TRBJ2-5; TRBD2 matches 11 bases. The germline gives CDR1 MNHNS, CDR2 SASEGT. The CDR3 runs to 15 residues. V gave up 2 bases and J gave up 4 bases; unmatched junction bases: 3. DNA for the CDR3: TGTGCCAGCAGTGAACTAGCGGGGGGTGTAGAGACCCAGTACTTC. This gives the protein CASSELAGGVETQYF.

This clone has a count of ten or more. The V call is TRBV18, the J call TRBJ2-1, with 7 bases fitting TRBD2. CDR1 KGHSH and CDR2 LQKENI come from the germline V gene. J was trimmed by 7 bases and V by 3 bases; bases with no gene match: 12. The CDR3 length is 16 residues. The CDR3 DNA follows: TGTGCCAGCTCACCCCCGGCCAGCGGGGCTCGGAATGAGCAGTTCTTC. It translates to CASSPPASGARNEQFF.

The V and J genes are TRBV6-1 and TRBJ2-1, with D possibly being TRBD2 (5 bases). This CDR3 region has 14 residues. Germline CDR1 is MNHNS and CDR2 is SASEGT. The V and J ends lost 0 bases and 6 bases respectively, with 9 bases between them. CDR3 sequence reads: CASSEAGKGNEQFF. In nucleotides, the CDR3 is TGTGCCAGCAGTGAAGCCGGGAAGGGCAATGAGCAGTTCTTC.

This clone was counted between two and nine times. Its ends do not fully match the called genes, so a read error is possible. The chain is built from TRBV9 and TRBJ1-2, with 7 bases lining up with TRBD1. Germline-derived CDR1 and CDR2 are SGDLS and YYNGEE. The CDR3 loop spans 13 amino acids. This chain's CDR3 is CASSETPGTANFF. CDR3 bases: TGTGCCAGCAGCGAAACCCCCGGGACAGCAAATTTTTTT.